Listed here are 32 T cell receptor beta chains from one sample, sequenced in a study of CXCR3-negative and CXCR3-positive naive CD8 T cells. The authors made the TRB cDNA libraries by 5' RACE using UMI labels. With the 5' RACE reads reprocessed, TCRdb shows one record per CDR3 protein and no DNA. Its listing shows 100,000 or so distinct CDR3 sequences. Material for sequencing was naive CXCR3- CD8+ T cells from blood. Stated subset: CD45RO-CCR7+CD27+CD95- naive CD8+ T cells lacking CXCR3 (TNR3-). All receptors come from a human donor in good health. Some clones in this sample may be carry-over from other donors' samples.

The rearrangement uses TRBV5-1 and TRBJ2-1; the TCRdb D gene call, TRBD1, has no DNA to confirm it. Germline values: CDR1 SGHRS, CDR2 YFSETQ. The CDR3 consists of 14 residues. The CDR3 protein is CASSAGDRSYEQYF.

The rearrangement joins TRBV28 to TRBJ2-7; TCRdb calls TRBD2, which cannot be checked without DNA. CDR1 and CDR2 (germline): MDHEN, SYDVKM. The CDR3 is 13 amino acids. The CDR3 sequence is CASSLWGPGEQYF.

V usage is TRBV11-2 and J usage is TRBJ2-2. This CDR3 is 12 amino acids long. CDR1 is SGHAT and CDR2 is FQNNGV in the germline V gene. CDR3 protein: CASSYNPGELFF.

The gene calls are TRBV12-3 or TRBV12-4 and TRBJ2-3; TCRdb outputs TRBD2, but without DNA this stays unchecked. This CDR3 comprises 17 residues. This CDR3 reads CASSPSSGTSGIDTQYF.

The rearrangement uses TRBV5-1 and TRBJ2-7. CDR1 and CDR2 (germline): SGHRS, YFSETQ. CDR3 length equals 14 residues. CDR3 loop: CASSLVGFSYEQYF.

The V gene is TRBV5-5, the J gene TRBJ2-7. The CDR3 runs to 14 residues. Germline values: CDR1 SGHKS, CDR2 YYEKEE (reference sequence). CDR3 protein: CASSLVSQTYEQYF.

The chain employs TRBV28 and TRBJ2-1. CDR3 length: 13 residues. CDR1 and CDR2 from the germline V gene are MDHEN and SYDVKM. The CDR3 is CASSLFGWDEQFF.

The rearrangement joins TRBV7-3 to TRBJ2-3; TCRdb calls TRBD2, which cannot be checked without DNA. This CDR3 contains 16 residues. The germline CDR1 and CDR2 sequences are SGHTA and FQGTGA. Here the CDR3 reads CASSPWTSGSGDTQYF. Together with reference TRBV7-3 and TRBJ2-3, the CDR3 gives the full variable domain: GAGVSQTPSNKVTEKGKYVELRCDPISGHTALYWYRQSLGQGPEFLIYFQGTGAADDSGLPNDRFFAVRPEGSVSTLKIQRTERGDSAVYLCASSPWTSGSGDTQYFGPGTRLTVL.

The chain recombines TRBV15 with TRBJ1-1; the D gene TCRdb calls, TRBD1, cannot be checked with no DNA. From germline, CDR1 is LNHNV and CDR2 YYDKDF (reference sequence). CDR3 length: 13 residues. The CDR3 sequence is CATSRGIGAEAFF.

This sequence joins TRBV7-9 and TRBJ1-2. The CDR3 is 14 residues long. From germline, CDR1 is SEHNR and CDR2 FQNEAQ (reference sequence). This chain's CDR3 is CASSLGEDIWGYTF.

The chain is built from TRBV11-2 and TRBJ2-5. The CDR3 has 16 amino acids. CDR1 SGHAT and CDR2 FQNNGV come from the germline V gene. The CDR3 here is CASSLGRLGYQETQYF.

The V and J genes are TRBV5-1 and TRBJ1-1; the TCRdb D gene call, TRBD1, has no DNA to confirm it. The CDR3 consists of 15 residues. From germline, CDR1 is SGHRS and CDR2 YFSETQ. This CDR3 is CASNPVGGSDTEAFF.

The chain uses TRBV6-6 and TRBJ2-1. The germline V gene encodes CDR1 MNHNY and CDR2 SVGAGI (reference sequence). CDR3 length equals 16 residues. CDR3 protein: CASSYGRAVGINEQFF.

The genes are TRBV7-6 and TRBJ2-1. Per the germline V gene, CDR1 is SGHVS and CDR2 is FNYEAQ. This CDR3 is 13 amino acids long. CDR3 sequence: CASSFLTGNEQFF. The variable domain in full, with the rest retrieved from reference TRBV7-6 and TRBJ2-1, is GAGVSQSPRYKVTKRGQDVALRCDPISGHVSLYWYRQALGQGPEFLTYFNYEAQQDKSGLPNDRFSAERPEGSISTLTIQRTEQRDSAMYRCASSFLTGNEQFFGPGTRLTVL.

The CDR3 is CSVAGTGLSYEQYF. The rearrangement uses TRBV29-1 and TRBJ2-7; lacking DNA, the TRBD1 call made by TCRdb goes unchecked. The CDR3 loop spans 14 amino acids. Germline loops: CDR1 SQVTM, CDR2 ANQGSEA.

The chain recombines TRBV12-3 or TRBV12-4 with TRBJ2-4; TCRdb designates TRBD1, a call that cannot be tested without DNA. The CDR3 contains 16 residues. CDR3 residues: CASSFPTGTGKNIQYF.

The rearrangement joins TRBV7-9 to TRBJ2-1; TCRdb calls TRBD1, which cannot be checked without DNA. This CDR3 is 14 amino acids long. Germline CDR1 and CDR2: SEHNR and FQNEAQ (reference sequence). The CDR3 here is CASRQGERRNEQFF.

This chain connects TRBV19 to TRBJ2-2. Germline CDR1 reads LNHDA; CDR2 reads SQIVND (reference sequence). The CDR3 has 14 amino acids. CDR3 protein: CASSIVEMTGELFF.

The chain combines TRBV29-1 with TRBJ2-5; TCRdb's D gene call, TRBD1, goes unchecked for lack of DNA. The CDR3 spans 15 residues. Germline V lookup: CDR1 SQVTM, CDR2 ANQGSEA. CDR3 in amino acids: CSVEKGRGHQETQYF.

V and J are TRBV29-1 and TRBJ2-3; TCRdb gives TRBD2 as the D gene, but with no DNA this cannot be confirmed. This CDR3 comprises 18 residues. The germline V gene has CDR1 SQVTM and CDR2 ANQGSEA. The CDR3 spells CSVEDFVGTSGYTDTQYF.

CDR3: CASSLTPGGLDYEQYF. The chain is built from TRBV5-1 and TRBJ2-7; TCRdb designates TRBD2, a call that cannot be tested without DNA. The CDR3 length is 16 residues. Germline V gene lookup returns CDR1 SGHRS and CDR2 YFSETQ.

The chain combines TRBV14 with TRBJ2-5. The CDR3 loop spans 18 amino acids. Germline V gene sequence: CDR1 SGHDN, CDR2 FVKESK. The CDR3 loop is CASSQEELHDYDQETQYF.

The chain links TRBV6-5 to TRBJ2-1; TCRdb returns TRBD2, unconfirmable since there is no DNA. Germline V gene sequence: CDR1 MNHEY, CDR2 SVGAGI. The CDR3 extends over 15 amino acids. CDR3 sequence reads: CASSGRAVGGYEQFF.

The CDR3 here is CASSLAPNYEQYF. The chain uses TRBV5-5 and TRBJ2-7. Germline V gene sequence: CDR1 SGHKS, CDR2 YYEKEE (reference sequence). The CDR3 is made up of 13 amino acids.

The rearrangement links TRBV28 to TRBJ1-1; the TRBD1 assignment by TCRdb is unverifiable without DNA. From germline, CDR1 is MDHEN and CDR2 SYDVKM. The CDR3 totals 19 residues. Here the CDR3 reads CASSYDRRQRMRMNTEAFF.

The chain is built from TRBV3-1 and TRBJ2-1; TCRdb outputs TRBD2, but without DNA this stays unchecked. The CDR3 runs to 15 residues. Germline CDR1 reads LGHDT; CDR2 reads YNNKEL (reference sequence). The CDR3 reads CASSPSGLANNEQFF.

V is TRBV28 and J is TRBJ2-7; TCRdb lists TRBD1, though no DNA is available to test this call. The CDR3 extends over 14 amino acids. From germline, CDR1 is MDHEN and CDR2 SYDVKM. CDR3 sequence: CASRPDRDSYEQYF.

The chain uses TRBV4-1 and TRBJ2-7; the D call from TCRdb, TRBD1, cannot be confirmed without DNA. The CDR3 runs 20 residues. CDR1 is MGHRA and CDR2 is YSYEKL in the germline V gene. The CDR3 here is CASSLAGGGLGLGRNYEQYF.

The CDR3 region is CASSQDGTGGMGEQYF. The genes are TRBV3-1 and TRBJ2-7; the TCRdb D gene call, TRBD1, has no DNA to confirm it. The germline CDR1 and CDR2 sequences are LGHDT and YNNKEL (reference sequence). This CDR3 is built from 16 residues.

The gene calls are TRBV5-1 and TRBJ2-2; TCRdb's D call, TRBD1, is unchecked because there is no DNA. Germline V CDR1 and CDR2: SGHRS, YFSETQ. The CDR3 contains 15 residues. This CDR3 is CASSLWTGNTGELFF.

V gene TRBV7-9 combines with J gene TRBJ1-1. The V gene's germline CDR1 is SEHNR and CDR2 FQNEAQ (reference sequence). The CDR3 runs to 15 residues. This CDR3 reads CASSSNRRVNTEAFF.

The chain's CDR3 is CASSLVGAVGEQYF. This sequence joins TRBV28 and TRBJ2-7; TCRdb picks TRBD1, but there is no DNA to check that call. The CDR3 sequence is 14 residues long. The germline CDR1 and CDR2 sequences are MDHEN and SYDVKM.